This T cell receptor (beta chain) was captured by sequencing in a study of T cells in Graves' hyperthyroidism and ophthalmopathy (dated by TCRdb to between 2018 and 2021). Broadly, across the study: Peripheral blood samples were taken at the time of initial diagnosis, prior to any treatment. Following sampling, methimazole starting at 30 mg daily was given to hyperthyroidism patients, and high-dose intravenous methylprednisolone was given to ophthalmopathy patients. In over five Graves' hyperthyroidism patients, the study also compared T-cell repertoires from thyroid tissue with T-cell repertoires from blood. According to the paper, TCR Vbeta CDR3 sequencing was carried out on 135 peripheral blood samples, which came from over 40 ophthalmopathy, 70 to 80 hyperthyroidism and roughly 17 progressor patients. Prospective prediction of ophthalmopathy was tested in an independent validation cohort of some 20 hyperthyroidism patients and some 17 patients who later progressed to ophthalmopathy. To identify TCR V-J signatures that set the groups apart, the researchers used a discovery cohort of 90 to 100 patients, made up of under 45 with Graves' ophthalmopathy and around 58 with stable Graves' hyperthyroidism. For training and testing, the 100 or so patients in the discovery cohort were randomly divided in a 7:3 ratio.

Amplification of TCR beta CDR3 regions was carried out from RNA transcripts. The TCR CDR3 was subjected to a first round of RT-PCR using the HTBI primer set and the Qiagen OneStep RT-PCR kit. Libraries were constructed in a second round of multiplex PCR, after which size selection and purification were performed. Libraries were sequenced paired-end with 100 bp reads on an Illumina HiSeq2000. From the authors' description of their analysis: SOAPnuke was used to process the raw data, throwing out any read that contained adapters or uncalled bases, had a mean Phred below 15, or lacked an exact constant-primer or identifier match. COPE v1.2.5 was used to merge the high-quality paired reads, and each unique nucleotide sequence was defined as a clonotype. MiTCR v1.1 was used to align clonotypes to the IMGT TRBV, TRBD and TRBJ reference segments. Analysis was restricted to V-J combinations with a frequency above 0.0001, which covered just over 98% of repertoires. A TCS score was defined as the ratio between F50 (clonal expansion) and ExV (chaos), using BLOSUM62-based TCRdist between CDR3 peptides within each V-J. Welch's t-statistics and random forest reduced 450 to 600 V-J features to about 13, which were used in a naive Bayes classifier (R e1071). TCRdb's own reprocessing of the public reads used fastp at Q25 and MiXCR and kept productive beta chains. Rows are unified per CDR3 protein, each entry keeping the most common DNA and genes. The V and J calls, along with clone size, are taken from TCRdb and not from the paper's own processing. In this sample the table shows 300,000 or so distinct CDR3 sequences, roughly a fifth of which occur a single time. Over 40% of the sample is in the top ten clones.

A patient counted as having stable Graves' hyperthyroidism if no progression to ophthalmopathy occurred over 18 months of follow-up. Hyperthyroidism patients were aged 18 to 65 years and newly diagnosed, with disease duration of less than 2 months. Patients with uncontrolled infections, other autoimmune diseases, pregnancy or lactation were excluded. Diagnoses were established on the basis of clinical symptoms, serum thyroxine and TRAb, thyroid ultrasound, and orbital computed tomography. Ficoll-Paque density gradient centrifugation was used to isolate PBMCs from around 10 ml of fresh peripheral blood. Total RNA was extracted using Trizol reagent, and RNA quality was assessed on an Agilent 2100 Bioanalyzer. The paper's findings and limits, for the study overall: Blood samples also contained most of the expanded thyroid clonotypes (frequency above 0.001), which suggests that blood repertoires may reflect thyroid immune responses. No statistical method was used to fix the sample size in advance, and group allocation was not hidden from the investigators. In validation, the model predicted progression to ophthalmopathy a median of approximately 6.3 months before onset, with about 64% sensitivity and 72.22% specificity. Ophthalmopathy was separated from stable hyperthyroidism by a 13 V-J signature model, with about 88% sensitivity and 81% to 83% specificity obtained in cross-validation and 80%/75% obtained in testing.

At the junction V is shortened by 3 bases and J by 4 bases, with 7 bases in between. The CDR3 has 12 amino acids, counting the end cysteine and phenylalanine. Just CDR3 DNA is preserved here, 36 bases in frame from base 1. CDR1 and CDR2, per the germline V gene, are KGHSH and LQKENI. The table lists this clonotype with many counts. Its antigen remains unidentified. Qualities for individual bases were not recorded, and no much larger clone is one base off. The V and J segments used are TRBV18 and TRBJ2-7, with the D gene not clear enough to name. The specimen sequenced was blood. This sequence was found in a woman in her 50s with Graves' hyperthyroidism. Here is the DNA: TGTGCCAGCTCACCGCGAGATTACGAGCAGTACTTC. Protein translation: CASSPRDYEQYF.